This TCR beta chain originates from a study of T cells in Graves' hyperthyroidism and ophthalmopathy. For the study at large: Peripheral blood was secured at the point of initial diagnosis, before any treatment. Whole-study findings and limits: Ophthalmopathy prediction by the model preceded onset by a median approximately six months. Most expanded thyroid clonotypes above 0.001 also appeared in blood.

The CDR3 has 16 residues. From germline, CDR1 is KGHSH and CDR2 LQKENI. Trimming cost V 3 bases and J 5 bases, with 16 bases left between them. A few counts support this clonotype. Its specificity is unknown. In patients aged 18 to 65, hyperthyroidism was newly diagnosed, with duration under 2 months. Authors of the study amplified TCR beta CDR3 regions from RNA transcripts. In the first-round RT-PCR of the TCR CDR3, the HTBI primer set was used. TCRdb called the multiplex PCR reads again in MiXCR, with one record for every CDR3 protein. The sample gives fewer than 900,000 distinct CDR3 sequences, about a sixth of which show up once; approximately 8% is in the top ten.

Sequencing was performed on blood. The chain recombines TRBV18 with TRBJ2-2; the D is unclear. The receptor was isolated from a man aged 18 to 30 with Graves' hyperthyroidism. The CDR3 nucleotides read TGTGCCAGCTCACCGTTGGGCGTCCCGCAAACCGGGGAGCTGTTTTTT. Encoded protein: CASSPLGVPQTGELFF.